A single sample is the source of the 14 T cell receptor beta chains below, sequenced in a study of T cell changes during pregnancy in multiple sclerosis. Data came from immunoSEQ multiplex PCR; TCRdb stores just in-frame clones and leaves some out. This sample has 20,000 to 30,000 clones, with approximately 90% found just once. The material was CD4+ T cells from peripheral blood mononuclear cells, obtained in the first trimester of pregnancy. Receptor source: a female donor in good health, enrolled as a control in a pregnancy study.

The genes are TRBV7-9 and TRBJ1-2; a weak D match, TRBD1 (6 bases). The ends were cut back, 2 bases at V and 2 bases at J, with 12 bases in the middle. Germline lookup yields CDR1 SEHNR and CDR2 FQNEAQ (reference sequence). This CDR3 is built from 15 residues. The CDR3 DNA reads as TGTGCCAGCAGCTTATACGGACAGAAGAACTATGGCTACACCTTC. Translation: CASSLYGQKNYGYTF.

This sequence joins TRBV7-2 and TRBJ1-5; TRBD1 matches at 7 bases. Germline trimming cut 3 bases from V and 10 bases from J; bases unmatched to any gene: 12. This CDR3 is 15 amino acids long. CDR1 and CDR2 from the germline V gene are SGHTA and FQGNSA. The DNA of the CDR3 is TGTGCCAGCAGCTTCGACAAAGACAGGGCTTTCCCCCAGCATTTT. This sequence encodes CASSFDKDRAFPQHF.

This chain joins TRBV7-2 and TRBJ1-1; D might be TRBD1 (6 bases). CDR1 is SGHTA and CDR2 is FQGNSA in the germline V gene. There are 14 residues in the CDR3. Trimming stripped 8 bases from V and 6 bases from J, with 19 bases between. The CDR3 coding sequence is TGTGCCAGCGTACTAGGGGGGGATTCGGCTGAAGCTTTCTTT. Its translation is CASVLGGDSAEAFF.

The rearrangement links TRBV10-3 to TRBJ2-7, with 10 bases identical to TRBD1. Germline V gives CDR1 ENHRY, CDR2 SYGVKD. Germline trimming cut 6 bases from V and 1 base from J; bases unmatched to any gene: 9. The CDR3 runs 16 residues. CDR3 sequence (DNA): TGTGCCATCAGCAGTCTCCGGGACAGGGGTTCCTACGAGCAGTACTTC. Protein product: CAISSLRDRGSYEQYF.

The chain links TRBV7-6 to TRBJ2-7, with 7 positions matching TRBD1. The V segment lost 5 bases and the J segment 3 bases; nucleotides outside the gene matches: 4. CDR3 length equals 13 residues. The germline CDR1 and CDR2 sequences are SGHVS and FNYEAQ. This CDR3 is CASSHGTDYEQYF. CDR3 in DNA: TGTGCCAGCAGCCACGGGACAGACTACGAGCAGTACTTC. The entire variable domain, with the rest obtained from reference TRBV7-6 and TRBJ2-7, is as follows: GAGVSQSPRYKVTKRGQDVALRCDPISGHVSLYWYRQALGQGPEFLTYFNYEAQQDKSGLPNDRFSAERPEGSISTLTIQRTEQRDSAMYRCASSHGTDYEQYFGPGTRLTVT.

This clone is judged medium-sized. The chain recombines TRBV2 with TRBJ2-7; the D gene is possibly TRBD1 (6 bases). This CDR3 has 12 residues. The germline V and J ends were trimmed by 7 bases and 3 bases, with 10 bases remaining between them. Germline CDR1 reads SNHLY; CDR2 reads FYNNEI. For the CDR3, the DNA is TGTGCCAGCACCCCGGACAGCTACGAGCAGTACTTC. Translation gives CASTPDSYEQYF.

The CDR3 spells CAWSVRYTEAFF. CDR3 in DNA: TGTGCCTGGAGTGTACGGTACACTGAAGCTTTCTTT. J is TRBJ1-1 and V is TRBV30, with D unresolved. V was cut by 0 bases and J by 3 bases, with 5 bases left in between. In germline, CDR1 is GTSNPN, CDR2 SVGIG (reference sequence). The CDR3 is 12 residues long. Supplemented by reference TRBV30 and TRBJ1-1, the full variable domain reads SQTIHQWPATLVQPVGSPLSLECTVEGTSNPNLYWYRQAAGRGLQLLFYSVGIGQISSEVPQNLSASRPQDRQFILSSKKLLLSDSGFYLCAWSVRYTEAFFGQGTRLTVV.

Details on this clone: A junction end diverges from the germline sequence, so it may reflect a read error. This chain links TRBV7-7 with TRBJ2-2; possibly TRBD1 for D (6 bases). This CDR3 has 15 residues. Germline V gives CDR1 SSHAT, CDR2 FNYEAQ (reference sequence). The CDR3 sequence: CASSLGRGYTGELFF. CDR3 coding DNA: TGTGCTAGCAGCTTAGGCAGGGGTTACACCGGGGAGCTGTTTTTT.

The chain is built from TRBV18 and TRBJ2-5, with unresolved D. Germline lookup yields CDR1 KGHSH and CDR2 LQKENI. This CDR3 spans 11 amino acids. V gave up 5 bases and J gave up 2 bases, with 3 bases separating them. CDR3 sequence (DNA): TGTGCCAGCTCAGTACAAGAGACCCAGTACTTC. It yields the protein CASSVQETQYF. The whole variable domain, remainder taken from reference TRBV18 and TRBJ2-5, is NAGVMQNPRHLVRRRGQEARLRCSPMKGHSHVYWYRQLPEEGLKFMVYLQKENIIDESGMPKERFSAEFPKEGPSILRIQQVVRGDSAAYFCASSVQETQYFGPGTRLLVL.

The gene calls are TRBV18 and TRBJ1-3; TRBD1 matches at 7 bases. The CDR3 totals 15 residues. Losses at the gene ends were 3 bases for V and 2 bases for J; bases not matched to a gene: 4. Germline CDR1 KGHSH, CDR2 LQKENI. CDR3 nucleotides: TGTGCCAGCTCACCCCCCGGACAGGCTGGAAACACCATATATTTT. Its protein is CASSPPGQAGNTIYF.

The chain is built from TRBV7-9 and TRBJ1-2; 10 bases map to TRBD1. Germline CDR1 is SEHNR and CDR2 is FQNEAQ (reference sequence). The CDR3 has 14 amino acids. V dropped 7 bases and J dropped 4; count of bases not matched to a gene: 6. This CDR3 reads CASTRDRGFYGYTF. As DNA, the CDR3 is TGTGCCAGCACTCGGGACAGGGGATTCTATGGCTACACCTTC.

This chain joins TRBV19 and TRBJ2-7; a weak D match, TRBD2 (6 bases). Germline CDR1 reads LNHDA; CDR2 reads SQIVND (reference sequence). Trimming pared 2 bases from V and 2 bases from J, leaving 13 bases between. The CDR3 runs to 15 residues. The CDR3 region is CASSILGGTAYEQYF. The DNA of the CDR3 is TGTGCCAGTAGTATACTGGGCGGGACCGCCTACGAGCAGTACTTC.

The CDR3 DNA reads as TGTGCCAGCAACCAACAGGGCGGCAAAAACATTCAGTACTTC. This gives the protein CASNQQGGKNIQYF. The V gene is TRBV6-1, the J gene TRBJ2-4; perhaps TRBD1 as D (6 bases). V dropped 7 bases and J dropped 3 bases, with 13 bases sitting between them. Germline assignment: CDR1 MNHNS and CDR2 SASEGT. The CDR3 runs 14 residues.

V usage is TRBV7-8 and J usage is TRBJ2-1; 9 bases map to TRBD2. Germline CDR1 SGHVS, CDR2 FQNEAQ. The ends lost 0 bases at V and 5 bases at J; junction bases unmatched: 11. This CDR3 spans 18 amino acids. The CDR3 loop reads CASSLASGGRAPNNEQFF. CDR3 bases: TGTGCCAGCAGCTTAGCGTCGGGCGGGAGGGCGCCAAACAATGAGCAGTTCTTC. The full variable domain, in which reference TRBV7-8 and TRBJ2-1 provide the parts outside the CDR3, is GAGVSQSPRYKVAKRGQDVALRCDPISGHVSLFWYQQALGQGPEFLTYFQNEAQLDKSGLPSDRFFAERPEGSVSTLKIQRTQQEDSAVYLCASSLASGGRAPNNEQFFGPGTRLTVL.